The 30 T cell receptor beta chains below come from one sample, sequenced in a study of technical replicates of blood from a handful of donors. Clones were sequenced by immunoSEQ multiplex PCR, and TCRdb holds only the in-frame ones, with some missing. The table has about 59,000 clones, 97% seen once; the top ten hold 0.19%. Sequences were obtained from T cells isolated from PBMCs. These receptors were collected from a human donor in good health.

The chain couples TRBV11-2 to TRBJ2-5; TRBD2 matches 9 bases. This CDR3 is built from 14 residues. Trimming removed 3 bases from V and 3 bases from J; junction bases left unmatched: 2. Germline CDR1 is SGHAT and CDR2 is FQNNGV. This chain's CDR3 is CASSFSGREETQYF. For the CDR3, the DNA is TGTGCCAGCAGCTTTAGCGGGAGAGAAGAGACCCAGTACTTC. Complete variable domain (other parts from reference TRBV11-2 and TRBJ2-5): EAGVAQSPRYKIIEKRQSVAFWCNPISGHATLYWYQQILGQGPKLLIQFQNNGVVDDSQLPKDRFSAERLKGVDSTLKIQPAKLEDSAVYLCASSFSGREETQYFGPGTRLLVL.

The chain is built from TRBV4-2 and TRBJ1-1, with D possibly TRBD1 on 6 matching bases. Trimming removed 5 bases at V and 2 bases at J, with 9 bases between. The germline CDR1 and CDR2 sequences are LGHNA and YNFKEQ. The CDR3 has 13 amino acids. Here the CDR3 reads CASSAQGNTEAFF. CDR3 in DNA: TGTGCCAGCAGCGCACAGGGAAACACTGAAGCTTTCTTT.

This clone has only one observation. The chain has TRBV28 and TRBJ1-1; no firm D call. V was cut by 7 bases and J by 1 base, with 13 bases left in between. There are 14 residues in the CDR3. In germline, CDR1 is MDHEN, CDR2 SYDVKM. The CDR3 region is CASIGARGNTEAFF. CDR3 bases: TGTGCCAGCATCGGTGCTAGAGGGAACACTGAAGCTTTCTTT.

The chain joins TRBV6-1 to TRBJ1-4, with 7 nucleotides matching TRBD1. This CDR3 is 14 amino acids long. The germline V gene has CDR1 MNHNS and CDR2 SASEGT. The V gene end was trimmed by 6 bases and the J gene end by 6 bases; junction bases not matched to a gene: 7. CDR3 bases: TGTGCCAGCAGAGTAGACAGGGTCGATGAAAAACTGTTTTTT. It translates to CASRVDRVDEKLFF.

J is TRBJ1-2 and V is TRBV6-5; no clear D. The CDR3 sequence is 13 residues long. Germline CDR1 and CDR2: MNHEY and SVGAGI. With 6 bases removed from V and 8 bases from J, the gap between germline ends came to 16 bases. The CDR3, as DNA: TGTGCCAGCAGATCCGGGTCGAGAATGGGCTACACCTTC. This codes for CASRSGSRMGYTF.

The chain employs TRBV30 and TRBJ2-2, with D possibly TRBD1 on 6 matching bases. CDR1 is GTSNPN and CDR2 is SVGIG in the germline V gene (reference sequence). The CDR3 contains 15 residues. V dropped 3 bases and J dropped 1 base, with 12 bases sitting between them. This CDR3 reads CAWRVKGQNTGELFF. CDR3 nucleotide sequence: TGTGCCTGGAGGGTTAAGGGACAGAACACCGGGGAGCTGTTTTTT. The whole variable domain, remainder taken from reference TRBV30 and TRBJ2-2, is SQTIHQWPATLVQPVGSPLSLECTVEGTSNPNLYWYRQAAGRGLQLLFYSVGIGQISSEVPQNLSASRPQDRQFILSSKKLLLSDSGFYLCAWRVKGQNTGELFFGEGSRLTVL.

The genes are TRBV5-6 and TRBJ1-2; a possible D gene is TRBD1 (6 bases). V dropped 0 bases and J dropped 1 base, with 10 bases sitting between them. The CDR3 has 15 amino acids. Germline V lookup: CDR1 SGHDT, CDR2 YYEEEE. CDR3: CASSLALGGNYGYTF. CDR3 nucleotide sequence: TGTGCCAGCAGCTTGGCTTTAGGGGGTAACTATGGCTACACCTTC.

Written as DNA, the CDR3 is TGTGCCAGCAGTTTATTCTATCAAAACACTGAAGCTTTCTTT. As protein: CASSLFYQNTEAFF. The chain carries TRBV27 and TRBJ1-1; D is undetermined. V lost 1 base and J lost 2, with 8 bases in between. The CDR3 has 14 amino acids. The germline V gene encodes CDR1 MNHEY and CDR2 SMNVEV (reference sequence).

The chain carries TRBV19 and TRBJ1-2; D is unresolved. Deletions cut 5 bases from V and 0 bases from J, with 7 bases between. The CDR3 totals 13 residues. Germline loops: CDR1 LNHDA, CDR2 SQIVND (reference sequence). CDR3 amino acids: CASSPTANYGYTF. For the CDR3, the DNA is TGTGCCAGTAGTCCAACAGCTAACTATGGCTACACCTTC.

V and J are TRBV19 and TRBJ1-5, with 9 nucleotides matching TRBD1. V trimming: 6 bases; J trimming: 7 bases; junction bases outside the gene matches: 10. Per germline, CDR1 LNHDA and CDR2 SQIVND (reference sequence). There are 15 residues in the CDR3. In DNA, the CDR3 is TGTGCCAGTAGCGAGGTAGGGACAGGGTTACAGCCCCAGCATTTT. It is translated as CASSEVGTGLQPQHF.

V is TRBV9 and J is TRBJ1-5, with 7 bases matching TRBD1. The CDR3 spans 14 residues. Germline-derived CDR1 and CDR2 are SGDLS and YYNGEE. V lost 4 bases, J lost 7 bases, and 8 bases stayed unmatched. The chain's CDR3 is CASSYWDSGQPQHF. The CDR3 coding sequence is TGTGCCAGCAGCTACTGGGACAGTGGGCAGCCCCAGCATTTT.

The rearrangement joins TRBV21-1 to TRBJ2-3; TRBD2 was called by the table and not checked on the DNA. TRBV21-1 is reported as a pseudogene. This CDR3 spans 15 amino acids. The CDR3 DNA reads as TGTGCCAGCAGCAATTTTCGAGTTGGCACAGATACGCAGTATTTT. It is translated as CASSNFRVGTDTQYF.

CDR3 loop: CASMAGASYNEQFF. CDR3 in DNA: TGTGCCAGCATGGCGGGAGCGAGCTACAATGAGCAGTTCTTC. This chain connects TRBV2 to TRBJ2-1, with 7 bases that match TRBD2. The trim removed 7 bases at V and 3 bases at J, leaving 6 bases unmatched. Germline CDR1 is SNHLY and CDR2 is FYNNEI. This CDR3 contains 14 residues.

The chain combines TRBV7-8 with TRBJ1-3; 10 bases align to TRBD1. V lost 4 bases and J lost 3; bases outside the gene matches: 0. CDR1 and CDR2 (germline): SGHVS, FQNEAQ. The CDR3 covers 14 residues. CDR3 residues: CASSWTGGGNTIYF. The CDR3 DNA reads TGTGCCAGCAGCTGGACAGGGGGTGGAAACACCATATATTTT.

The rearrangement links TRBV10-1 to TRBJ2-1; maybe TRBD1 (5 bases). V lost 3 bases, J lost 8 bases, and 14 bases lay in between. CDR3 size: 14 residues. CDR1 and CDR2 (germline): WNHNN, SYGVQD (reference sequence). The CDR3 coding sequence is TGCGCCAGCAGTGAAGGGCAGGGTAGGGATGAGCAGTTCTTC. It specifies CASSEGQGRDEQFF.

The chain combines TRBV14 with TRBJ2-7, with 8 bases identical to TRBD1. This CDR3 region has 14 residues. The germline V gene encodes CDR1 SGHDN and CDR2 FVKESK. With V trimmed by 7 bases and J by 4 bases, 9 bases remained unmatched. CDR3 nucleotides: TGTGCCAGCAATTGGTGGACAGGGAAATACGAGCAGTACTTC. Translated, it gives CASNWWTGKYEQYF.

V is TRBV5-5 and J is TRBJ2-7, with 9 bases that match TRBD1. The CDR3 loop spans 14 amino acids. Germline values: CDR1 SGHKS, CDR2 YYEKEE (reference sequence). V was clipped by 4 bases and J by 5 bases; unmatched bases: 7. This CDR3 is CASSRGQGEDEQYF. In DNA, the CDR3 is TGTGCCAGCAGCCGGGGACAGGGAGAAGACGAGCAGTACTTC. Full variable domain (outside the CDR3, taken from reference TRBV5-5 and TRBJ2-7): DAGVTQSPTHLIKTRGQQVTLRCSPISGHKSVSWYQQVLGQGPQFIFQYYEKEERGRGNFPDRFSARQFPNYSSELNVNALLLGDSALYLCASSRGQGEDEQYFGPGTRLTVT.

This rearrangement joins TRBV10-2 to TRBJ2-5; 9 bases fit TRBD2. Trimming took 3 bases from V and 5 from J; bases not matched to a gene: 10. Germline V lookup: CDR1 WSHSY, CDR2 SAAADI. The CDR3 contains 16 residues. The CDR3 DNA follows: TGCGCCAGCAGTGATGTGGCGGGAGGGAGGGGGGAGACCCAGTACTTC. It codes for CASSDVAGGRGETQYF.

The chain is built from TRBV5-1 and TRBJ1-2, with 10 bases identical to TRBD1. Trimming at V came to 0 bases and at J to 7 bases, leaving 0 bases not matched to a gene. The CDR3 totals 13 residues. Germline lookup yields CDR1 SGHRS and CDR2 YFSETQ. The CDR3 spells CASSLGTGGGYTF. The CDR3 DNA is TGCGCCAGCAGCTTGGGGACAGGGGGTGGCTACACCTTC.

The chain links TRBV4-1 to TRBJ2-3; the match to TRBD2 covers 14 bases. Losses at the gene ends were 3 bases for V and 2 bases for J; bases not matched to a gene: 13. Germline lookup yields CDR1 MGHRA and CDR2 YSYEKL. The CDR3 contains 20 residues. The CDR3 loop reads CASSHGGLAGGLTNTDTQYF. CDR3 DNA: TGCGCCAGCAGCCACGGTGGACTAGCGGGGGGACTAACCAACACAGATACGCAGTATTTT.

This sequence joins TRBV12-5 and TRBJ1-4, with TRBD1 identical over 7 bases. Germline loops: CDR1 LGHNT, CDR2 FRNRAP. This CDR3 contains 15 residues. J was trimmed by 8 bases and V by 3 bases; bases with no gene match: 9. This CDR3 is CASGFEGAGGEKLFF. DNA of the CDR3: TGTGCTAGTGGTTTCGAGGGGGCCGGAGGGGAAAAACTGTTTTTT.

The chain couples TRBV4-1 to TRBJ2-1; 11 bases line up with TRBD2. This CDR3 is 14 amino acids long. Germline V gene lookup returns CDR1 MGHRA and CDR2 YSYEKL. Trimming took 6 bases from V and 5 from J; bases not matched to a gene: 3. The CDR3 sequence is CASSHSGRDNEQFF. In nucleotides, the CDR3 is TGCGCCAGCAGTCATAGCGGGAGGGACAATGAGCAGTTCTTC.

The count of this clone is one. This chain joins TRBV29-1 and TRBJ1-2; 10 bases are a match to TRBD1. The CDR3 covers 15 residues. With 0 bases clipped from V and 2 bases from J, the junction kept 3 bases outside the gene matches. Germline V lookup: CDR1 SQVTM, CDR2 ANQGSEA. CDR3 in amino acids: CSVEDPGQGNYGYTF. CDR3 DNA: TGCAGCGTTGAAGATCCGGGACAGGGGAACTATGGCTACACCTTC.

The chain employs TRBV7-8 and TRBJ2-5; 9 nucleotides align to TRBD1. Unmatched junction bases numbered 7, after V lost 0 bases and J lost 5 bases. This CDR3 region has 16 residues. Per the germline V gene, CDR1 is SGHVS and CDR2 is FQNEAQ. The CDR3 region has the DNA TGTGCCAGCAGCTTAGCCGCAGACAGGGGGAGGGAGACCCAGTACTTC. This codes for CASSLAADRGRETQYF.

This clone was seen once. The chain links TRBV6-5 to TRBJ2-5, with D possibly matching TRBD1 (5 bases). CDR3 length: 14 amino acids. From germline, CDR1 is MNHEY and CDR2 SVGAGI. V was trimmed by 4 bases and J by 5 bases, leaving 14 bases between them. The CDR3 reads CASSSPGNRETQYF. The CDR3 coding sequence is TGTGCCAGCAGTTCCCCAGGGAACCGGGAGACCCAGTACTTC.

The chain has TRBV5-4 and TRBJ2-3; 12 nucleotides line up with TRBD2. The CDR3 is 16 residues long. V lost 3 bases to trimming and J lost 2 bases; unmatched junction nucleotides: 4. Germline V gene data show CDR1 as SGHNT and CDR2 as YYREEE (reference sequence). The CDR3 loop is CASSSGTSGHTDTQYF. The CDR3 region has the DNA TGTGCCAGCAGCTCCGGGACTAGCGGGCACACAGATACGCAGTATTTT.

CDR3 in DNA: TGTGCCAGCAGTGACCGATCGACTATTCTCTACGAGCAGTACTTC. This codes for CASSDRSTILYEQYF. The gene calls are TRBV6-6 and TRBJ2-7; D perhaps matches TRBD2 (5 bases). CDR3 length: 15 amino acids. The V gene lost 5 bases and the J gene lost 3 bases, with 17 bases spanning the gap. Germline V gene data show CDR1 as MNHNY and CDR2 as SVGAGI (reference sequence).

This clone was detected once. CDR3 in DNA: TGTGCCAGCAGTTACGAGAGCGGCAGGGAAGCTTTCTTT. It is translated as CASSYESGREAFF. The chain carries TRBV6-5 and TRBJ1-1; D is unclear. Germline V gives CDR1 MNHEY, CDR2 SVGAGI. V was pared by 2 bases and J by 8 bases, with 12 bases between. This CDR3 is 13 amino acids long.

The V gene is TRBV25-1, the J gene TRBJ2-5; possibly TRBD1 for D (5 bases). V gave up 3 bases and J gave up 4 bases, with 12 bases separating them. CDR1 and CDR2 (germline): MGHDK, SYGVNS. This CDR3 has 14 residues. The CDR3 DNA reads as TGTGCCAGCAGTGATATGACAGCCCGAGAGACCCAGTACTTC. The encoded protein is CASSDMTARETQYF.

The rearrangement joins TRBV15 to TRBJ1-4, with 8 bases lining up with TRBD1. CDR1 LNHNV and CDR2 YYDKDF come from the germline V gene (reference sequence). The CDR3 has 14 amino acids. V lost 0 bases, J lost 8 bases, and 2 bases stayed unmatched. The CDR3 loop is CATSREQGDEKLFF. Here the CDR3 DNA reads TGTGCCACCAGCAGAGAACAGGGGGACGAAAAACTGTTTTTT.